This T cell receptor beta chain is drawn from a study of blood T cell repertoires in COVID-19. Trimming took 9 bases from V and 1 from J, leaving 19 bases between them. Per the germline V gene, CDR1 is ENHRY and CDR2 is SYGVKD. The CDR3 sequence is 17 residues long. Participant ages covered 18 to 89 years across 20 to 25 US areas. Profiling relied on immunoSEQ multiplex PCR, and the TCRdb table lists in-frame clones only, not all of them. The sample lists about 200,000 clones, 70% to 90% occurring once. What was sequenced was PBMCs or T cells enriched from blood (not recorded which). V and J are TRBV10-3 and TRBJ2-6; TRBD1 might be the D (5 bases). The TCR originated in a woman in her 30s who had been exposed to COVID-19. The CDR3: CAILTIPGSSGANVLTF. CDR3 DNA: TGTGCCATTCTGACGATTCCAGGGTCGTCTGGGGCCAACGTCCTGACTTTC.